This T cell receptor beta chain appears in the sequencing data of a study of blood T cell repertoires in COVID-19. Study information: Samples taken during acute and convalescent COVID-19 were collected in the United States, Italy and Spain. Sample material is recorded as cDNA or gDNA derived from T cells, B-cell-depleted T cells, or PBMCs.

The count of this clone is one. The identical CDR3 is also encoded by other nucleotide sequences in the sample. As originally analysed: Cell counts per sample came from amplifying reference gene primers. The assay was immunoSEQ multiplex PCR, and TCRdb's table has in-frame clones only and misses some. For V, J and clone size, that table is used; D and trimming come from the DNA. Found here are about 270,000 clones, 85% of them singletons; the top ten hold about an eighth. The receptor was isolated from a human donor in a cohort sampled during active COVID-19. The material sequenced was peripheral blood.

The CDR3, as DNA: TGTGCCAGCAGCCCGCGGGGTGGGGGCACAGATACGCAGTATTTT. This translates into CASSPRGGGTDTQYF. The chain joins TRBV7-2 to TRBJ2-3; TRBD2 might be the D (6 bases). Trimming removed 5 bases at V and 1 base at J, with 13 bases between. This CDR3 has 15 amino acids. Germline V lookup: CDR1 SGHTA, CDR2 FQGNSA.